The TCR beta chain under discussion was sequenced for a study of blood T cell repertoires in COVID-19. Sequenced by immunoSEQ multiplex PCR; TCRdb stores in-frame clones only, minus some. The profile shows 63,000 or so clones, about 82% of them singletons. This CDR3 spans 15 amino acids. From germline, CDR1 is MNHEY and CDR2 SMNVEV (reference sequence). Trimming took 0 bases from V and 4 from J; bases not matched to a gene: 4. The receptor comes from a human donor in a cohort sampled during active COVID-19. The specimen was peripheral blood. The chain links TRBV27 to TRBJ2-5; 8 positions agree with TRBD1. The CDR3 nucleotides read TGTGCCAGCAGTTTATCCCAGGGGGCGGGAGAGACCCAGTACTTC. Amino acid sequence: CASSLSQGAGETQYF.